The next 13 T cell receptor beta chains were all read from a single sample in a study of CD8+ T cells in alopecia areata. The sequencing template was cDNA reverse transcribed from extracted RNA. Libraries were prepared by immunoSEQ multiplex PCR; TCRdb keeps only in-frame clonotypes and omits some of them. The sample presents about 270,000 clones, none singletons. Sorting relied on CD4, CD8alpha, NKG2D, NKG2ACE and other markers applied to pooled cutaneous lymph node cells. Material: CD4+ T cells sorted from a lymph node. Every receptor here comes from a C3H/HeJ mouse with alopecia areata. This strain has MHC haplotype H2-k.

With respect to this clone: Gene names are mouse gene names. The CDR3 end falls 3 residues outside the read, so it is completed with the germline J gene. This chain uses TRBV15 with TRBJ1-6; maybe TRBD1 (6 bases). TRBJ1-6 is filed as an ORF, its function uncertain. This CDR3 is built from 14 residues. The V end lost 8 bases, the J end lost 7 bases, and 15 bases lay between the germline ends. From germline, CDR1 is SGHND and CDR2 FRSKSL. The part of the CDR3 DNA that was read is TGTGCCAGCCCTTATCCGGGACAAAATTCGCCC. Amino acid sequence: CASPYPGQNSP. Given in full, the CDR3 is CASPYPGQNSPLYF.

As to this clone: The genes and germline here are from mouse. The same CDR3 is also encoded by other DNA sequences in this sample. The DNA read from the CDR3 is TGTGCCAGCAGCCAAGGGACTGGGGGGCGTTAT. This sequence encodes CASSQGTGGRY. The complete CDR3 sequence is CASSQGTGGRYEQYF. The chain couples TRBV5 to TRBJ2-7; 11 nucleotides agree with TRBD2. Coverage ceases 4 residues before the CDR3 finishes, and the germline J gene fills in the end. Germline CDR1 LGHNA, CDR2 YNLKQL (reference sequence). The CDR3 covers 15 residues.

Of note for this clone: Mouse names are used for the genes. Read sequence stops 4 residues before the CDR3 end, and the germline J gene provides the missing end. The chain joins TRBV17 to TRBJ2-1, with 8 bases lining up with TRBD2. V shed 4 bases, J shed 3 bases, and the junction held 2 bases outside the gene matches. The CDR3 has 14 amino acids. CDR1 and CDR2 (germline): MNHDT, YYDKIL. CDR3 in amino acids: CASSILGGYAEQFF. The CDR3 DNA, read in part, is TGTGCTAGCAGTATTCTGGGGGGCTATGCT.

On this clone itself: These gene names are mouse names. The read terminates 4 residues before the CDR3 end, so the remaining end is supplied by the germline J gene. Other nucleotide sequences in the sample specify the same CDR3. The rearrangement joins TRBV1 to TRBJ2-2; D is perhaps TRBD1 (5 bases). V lost 3 bases and J 0 bases, leaving 11 bases between the germline ends. The length of the CDR3 is 16 residues. Germline V gives CDR1 NSQYPW, CDR2 LRSPGD (reference sequence). The part of the CDR3 DNA that was read is TGCACCTGCAGTGCCTCGCAGGGAGCAAACACCGGG. Protein sequence: CTCSASQGANTG. The full CDR3 protein is CTCSASQGANTGQLYF. The whole variable domain, filled in from reference TRBV1 and TRBJ2-2, reads VTLLEQNPRWRLVPRGQAVNLRCILKNSQYPWMSWYQQDLQKQLQWLFTLRSPGDKEVKSLPGADYLATRVTDTELRLQVANMSQGRTLYCTCSASQGANTGQLYFGEGSKLTVL.

This clone was counted a few times. Here the gene names and germline are mouse. Read data end 4 residues before the CDR3 end; the end is taken from the germline J gene. V gene TRBV31 combines with J gene TRBJ2-3; D is ambiguous. The CDR3 contains 15 residues. Germline values: CDR1 GKSSPN, CDR2 SITVG. Trimming removed 1 base from V and 1 base from J, with 12 bases in between. The CDR3 loop is CAWSPRWSGAETLYF. The DNA read from the CDR3 is TGTGCCTGGAGTCCCCGCTGGTCTGGTGCAGAA.

This clone came up a few times. Genes here carry mouse names. The read comes to an end 4 residues before the CDR3 does, leaving the germline J gene to fill in the end. Other DNA variants within this sample encode the same CDR3. The chain joins TRBV13-3 to TRBJ2-1, with TRBD2 identical over 11 bases. The V segment lost 5 bases and the J segment 4 bases; nucleotides outside the gene matches: 2. Germline CDR1 NNHDY, CDR2 SYVADS. The CDR3 runs 14 residues. The CDR3 loop reads CASRDWGGYAEQFF. CDR3 DNA, as far as it was read: TGTGCCAGCAGAGACTGGGGGGGATATGCT.

This clone was detected a few times. The germline and genes are mouse ones. The observed sequence ends 4 residues before the CDR3 terminus, with the missing tail filled in from the germline J gene. The chain carries TRBV13-1 and TRBJ1-1; 8 nucleotides align to TRBD1. Germline CDR1 NSHNY, CDR2 SYGAGN. V trimming: 6 bases; J trimming: 4 bases; junction bases outside the gene matches: 8. The CDR3 spans 14 residues. The CDR3 protein is CASNRDRGGTEVFF. The sequenced part of the CDR3 DNA is TGTGCCAGCAACCGAGACAGGGGTGGCACA.

Comments on this clone: Gene names are mouse gene names. The read terminates 4 residues ahead of where the CDR3 ends, so the germline J gene completes it. This rearrangement joins TRBV1 to TRBJ2-3; no clear D. CDR3 length: 15 residues. Trimming shortened V by 1 base and J by 0 bases, and 8 bases separated the two germline ends. The germline gives CDR1 NSQYPW, CDR2 LRSPGD (reference sequence). This CDR3 reads CTCSAVQSSAETLYF. CDR3 DNA, as far as it was read: TGCACCTGCAGTGCAGTACAGTCTAGTGCAGAA.

With respect to this clone: All gene names here are mouse names. The read terminates 3 residues before the CDR3 end, so the remaining end is supplied by the germline J gene. The genes are TRBV13-1 and TRBJ1-3; 12 nucleotides align to TRBD1. Germline V lookup: CDR1 NSHNY, CDR2 SYGAGN. The CDR3 covers 15 residues. The covered CDR3 bases are TGTGCCAGCAGTGATGCTGGGACAGGGGGCTATCCG. Amino acid sequence: CASSDAGTGGYP. The full CDR3 protein reads CASSDAGTGGYPLYF.

Note on this clone: Here the gene names and germline are mouse. The sequence runs out 4 residues before the end of the CDR3; the remainder is reconstructed from the germline J gene. This chain connects TRBV13-1 to TRBJ2-5, with D tentatively TRBD2 (5 bases). CDR3 size: 14 residues. CDR1 NSHNY and CDR2 SYGAGN come from the germline V gene. The CDR3 region is CASSLGGEEDTQYF. The part of the CDR3 DNA that was read is TGTGCCAGCAGTCTCGGTGGGGAGGAAGAC.

This clone was detected only a few times. Mouse germline and gene names are used. The read gets to within 4 residues of the CDR3 end, and the germline J gene fills in the rest. This chain links TRBV13-2 with TRBJ2-7; 8 bases map to TRBD2. From germline, CDR1 is NNHNN and CDR2 SYGAGS (reference sequence). Trimming cost V 0 bases and J 3 bases; bases outside gene matches: 8. The CDR3 length is 16 residues. The DNA read from the CDR3 is TGTGCCAGCGGTGATGTTTCTGGGGGGTCCTACTAT. It codes for CASGDVSGGSYY. The full-length CDR3 reads as CASGDVSGGSYYEQYF.

There are a few counts of this clone. Mouse gene names apply. The covered CDR3 bases are TGTGCCAGCAGTCTGGGTGGGACAGGGGGGAACTCC. Translation: CASSLGGTGGNS. The entire CDR3 protein reads CASSLGGTGGNSDYTF. The V and J genes are TRBV26 and TRBJ1-2, with 11 bases lining up with TRBD1. The read ends 4 residues shy of where the CDR3 ends; the end is completed using the germline J gene. Germline trimming cut 2 bases from V and 2 bases from J; bases unmatched to any gene: 4. The CDR3 totals 16 residues. The V gene's germline CDR1 is KGHPV and CDR2 FQNQEV (reference sequence).

There are a few counts of this clone. A read error may be the cause here, since a much bigger clone is one base away. Gene names denote mouse genes. Read sequence stops 4 residues before the CDR3 end, and the germline J gene provides the missing end. The chain uses TRBV5 and TRBJ1-1; 7 bases are a match to TRBD1. Germline CDR1 and CDR2: LGHNA and YNLKQL (reference sequence). This CDR3 spans 13 amino acids. Trimming removed 5 bases from V and 1 base from J; junction bases left unmatched: 1. The CDR3: CASSWDRNTEVFF. CDR3 bases read: TGTGCCAGCAGCTGGGACAGAAACACA.